The source of this T cell receptor beta chain is a study of beta chain features in type 1 diabetes. Study context: All of the samples together had some 99 million sorted cells examined.

This clone was seen a few times. Its target is not known. CD45RO/CCR7/CD25/CD127/CD95/CD27 separated CD4+ naive, central memory, regulatory and stem cell-like memory cells by sorting. The CDR3 runs to 14 residues. From germline, CDR1 is KGHSH and CDR2 LQKENI. V dropped 1 base and J dropped 8 bases, with 12 bases sitting between them. The investigators reverse transcribed all of the isolated RNA, so they sequenced expressed TCRB transcripts. Assay: immunoSEQ multiplex PCR; the TCRdb copy retains only in-frame clones and omits some. Of 250,000 to 300,000 clones in the sample, roughly an eighth were seen once. Study-wide results and limits: The study found moderately but significantly shorter TCRB CDR3s in all four CD4+ subsets of Type 1 diabetes patients. Individuals with type 1 diabetes displayed fewer insertions and more deletions at VDJ junctions.

Sequenced material: naive CD4+ T cells from blood. The sequence came from a young man with type 1 diabetes. The rearrangement joins TRBV18 to TRBJ2-1, with D possibly being TRBD2 (5 bases). The CDR3 protein is CASSPLASHDEQFF. CDR3 nucleotide sequence: TGTGCCAGCTCACCACTAGCGAGTCACGATGAGCAGTTCTTC.